A selection of T cell receptor beta chains follows, all from one sample in a study of cytomegalovirus exposure and HLA in healthy donors. TCRdb keeps only in-frame clones here, not all; method: immunoSEQ multiplex PCR. Of around 150,000 clones in the sample, roughly 79% were seen once. The sample comprised PBMCs. These TCRs come from a male donor in good health and CMV-seronegative. Each CDR3 is given with its conserved first and last residue. D genes are given only for firm matches. Some rows mark clone size as missing; the rest say once, few, many or name a class of expanded clone.

D gene: .; clone size: .; V gene: TRBV19; J gene: TRBJ2-1; CDR3 DNA: TGTGCCAGTAGTCCCCACCGGGATAGAAATGAGCAGTTCTTC; CDR3 protein: CASSPHRDRNEQFF
D gene: .; clone size: few; V gene: TRBV6-6; J gene: TRBJ1-5; CDR3 DNA: TGTGCCAGCAGTGTCAATAGCAATCAGCCCCAGCATTTT; CDR3 protein: CASSVNSNQPQHF
D gene: .; clone size: .; V gene: TRBV30; J gene: TRBJ2-1; CDR3 DNA: TGTGCCTGGAGTCCGCTCGGGACTCCCGGGAGCGATGAGCAGTTCTTC; CDR3 protein: CAWSPLGTPGSDEQFF
D gene: .; clone size: .; V gene: TRBV11-1; J gene: TRBJ2-7; CDR3 DNA: TGTGCCAGCAGCTTAGATCCGGCGGTTACCTACGAGCAGTACTTC; CDR3 protein: CASSLDPAVTYEQYF
D gene: TRBD1; clone size: .; V gene: TRBV2; J gene: TRBJ1-2; CDR3 DNA: TGTGCCAGCAGTGGGACAGGGGCCAGTTATGGCTACACCTTC; CDR3 protein: CASSGTGASYGYTF
D gene: .; clone size: .; V gene: TRBV5-1; J gene: TRBJ2-6; CDR3 DNA: TGCGCCAGCAGCTTGCAGGGTAGCTCTGGGGCCAACGTCCTGACTTTC; CDR3 protein: CASSLQGSSGANVLTF
D gene: TRBD1; clone size: few; V gene: TRBV5-4; J gene: TRBJ1-2; CDR3 DNA: TGTGCCAGCAGCTACTCCTACGCTTCAGGGGGCAATGGCTACACCTTC; CDR3 protein: CASSYSYASGGNGYTF
D gene: TRBD2; clone size: few; V gene: TRBV27; J gene: TRBJ2-7; CDR3 DNA: TGTGCCAGCAGTTCCCAAGCGGGAGGGGTCTACGAGCAGTACTTC; CDR3 protein: CASSSQAGGVYEQYF
D gene: .; clone size: once; V gene: TRBV5-4; J gene: TRBJ1-3; CDR3 DNA: TGTGCCAGCAGCTCGGGAGCCACAAGCTCTGGAAACACCATATATTTT; CDR3 protein: CASSSGATSSGNTIYF
D gene: .; clone size: .; V gene: TRBV2; J gene: TRBJ1-2; CDR3 DNA: TGTGCCAGCAGTTCGGGAGATAACTATGGCTACACCTTC; CDR3 protein: CASSSGDNYGYTF
D gene: .; clone size: .; V gene: TRBV5-1; J gene: TRBJ1-2; CDR3 DNA: TGCGCCAGCAGCCCGGACGTGGCAGGGTCCTATGGCTACACCTTC; CDR3 protein: CASSPDVAGSYGYTF
D gene: .; clone size: .; V gene: TRBV6-5; J gene: TRBJ1-3; CDR3 DNA: TGTGCCAGCAGTTACGACACATACTCTGGAAACACCATATATTTT; CDR3 protein: CASSYDTYSGNTIYF
D gene: .; clone size: .; V gene: TRBV1; J gene: TRBJ2-1; CDR3 DNA: TGCACCAGCAGCCAAGTCGGTTCCCGGGGAGTTTACAATGAGCAGTTCTTC; CDR3 protein: CTSSQVGSRGVYNEQFF
D gene: TRBD1; clone size: .; V gene: TRBV5-1; J gene: TRBJ1-4; CDR3 DNA: TGCGCCAGCAGCTTGACAGGGGGCGTTTCTAATGAAAAACTGTTTTTT; CDR3 protein: CASSLTGGVSNEKLFF
D gene: TRBD2; clone size: .; V gene: TRBV7-6; J gene: TRBJ2-2; CDR3 DNA: TGTGCCAGCAGCCCAAATAGCGGGAGGGCCGGTAGCACCGGGGAGCTGTTTTTT; CDR3 protein: CASSPNSGRAGSTGELFF
D gene: .; clone size: .; V gene: TRBV7-2; J gene: TRBJ1-3; CDR3 DNA: TGTGCCAGCAGCTTAGCCCCTGGCAGGCCGACCTCTGGAAACACCATATATTTT; CDR3 protein: CASSLAPGRPTSGNTIYF
D gene: TRBD1; clone size: few; V gene: TRBV6-1; J gene: TRBJ1-5; CDR3 DNA: TGTGCCAGCAGGGGCAGTTGGACAGGGGGTCAGCCCCAGCATTTT; CDR3 protein: CASRGSWTGGQPQHF
D gene: TRBD1; clone size: few; V gene: TRBV4-3; J gene: TRBJ2-7; CDR3 DNA: TGCGCCAGCAGCCAAGAAAGGGGGCAATACGAGCAGTACTTC; CDR3 protein: CASSQERGQYEQYF
D gene: TRBD1; clone size: .; V gene: TRBV27; J gene: TRBJ1-2; CDR3 DNA: TGTGCCAGCAGGCCACAGGGGGATCATGGCTACACCTTC; CDR3 protein: CASRPQGDHGYTF
D gene: .; clone size: .; V gene: TRBV2; J gene: TRBJ2-5; CDR3 DNA: TGTGCCACCTCTGGGGGGGGCGGAGAGACCCAGTACTTC; CDR3 protein: CATSGGGGETQYF
D gene: TRBD2; clone size: few; V gene: TRBV5-1; J gene: TRBJ2-7; CDR3 DNA: TGCGCCAGCAGCGTCGGGGGGAAACCTTACGAGCAGTACTTC; CDR3 protein: CASSVGGKPYEQYF
D gene: .; clone size: .; V gene: TRBV7-2; J gene: TRBJ1-1; CDR3 DNA: TGTGCCAGCAGCTCTCCGGGGGATACTGAAGCTTTCTTT; CDR3 protein: CASSSPGDTEAFF
D gene: .; clone size: once; V gene: TRBV27; J gene: TRBJ2-7; CDR3 DNA: TGTGCCAGCAGTTCCCAGGGTTACGAGCAGTACTTC; CDR3 protein: CASSSQGYEQYF
D gene: TRBD1; clone size: .; V gene: TRBV5-6; J gene: TRBJ1-2; CDR3 DNA: TGTGCCAGCAGCTCGTTCTACAGGGGTGAGGACTATGGCTACACCTTC; CDR3 protein: CASSSFYRGEDYGYTF
D gene: .; clone size: few; V gene: TRBV19; J gene: TRBJ1-2; CDR3 DNA: TGTGCCAGTAGTATCTGGGGGGACTCGCTCGGGGGCTACACCTTC; CDR3 protein: CASSIWGDSLGGYTF
D gene: TRBD1; clone size: .; V gene: TRBV7-9; J gene: TRBJ1-3; CDR3 DNA: TGTGCCAGCAGCTTAGGGGCAGGGGGCAAGAACACCATATATTTT; CDR3 protein: CASSLGAGGKNTIYF
D gene: .; clone size: .; V gene: TRBV5-6; J gene: TRBJ2-5; CDR3 DNA: TGTGCCAGCAGCGACGGGACAATTCAAGAGACCCAGTACTTC; CDR3 protein: CASSDGTIQETQYF
D gene: .; clone size: .; V gene: TRBV7-8; J gene: TRBJ1-2; CDR3 DNA: TGTGCCAGCAAGGACGGGGAGAGGCTCTATGGCTACACCTTC; CDR3 protein: CASKDGERLYGYTF
D gene: .; clone size: .; V gene: TRBV7-2; J gene: TRBJ1-1; CDR3 DNA: TGTGCCAGCAGCTTAGTCATGGGCCCGAACACTGAAGCTTTCTTT; CDR3 protein: CASSLVMGPNTEAFF
D gene: .; clone size: .; V gene: TRBV4-3; J gene: TRBJ1-2; CDR3 DNA: TGCGCCAGCAGCCCTCGTCAGGGAACCCAGGGCTACACCTTC; CDR3 protein: CASSPRQGTQGYTF
D gene: TRBD1; clone size: .; V gene: TRBV5-4; J gene: TRBJ1-2; CDR3 DNA: TGTGCCAGCAGTCCGGACAGGGGGCCAAACTATGGCTACACCTTC; CDR3 protein: CASSPDRGPNYGYTF
D gene: TRBD1; clone size: few; V gene: TRBV11-3; J gene: TRBJ1-2; CDR3 DNA: TGTGCCAGCAGCCCAGGACAGGGGTATGGCTACACCTTC; CDR3 protein: CASSPGQGYGYTF
D gene: .; clone size: .; V gene: TRBV29-1; J gene: TRBJ2-1; CDR3 DNA: TGCAGCGTTGGATTCGCGACAGCCCACAATGAGCAGTTCTTC; CDR3 protein: CSVGFATAHNEQFF
D gene: .; clone size: .; V gene: TRBV7-9; J gene: TRBJ1-1; CDR3 DNA: TGTGCCAGCAGCTTAGGCAGGGTCGAAGCTTTCTTT; CDR3 protein: CASSLGRVEAFF
D gene: .; clone size: once; V gene: TRBV18; J gene: TRBJ2-1; CDR3 DNA: TGTGCCAGCTCACCAAGGCCGGGGTCCTACAATGAGCAGTTCTTC; CDR3 protein: CASSPRPGSYNEQFF
D gene: TRBD1; clone size: .; V gene: TRBV5-4; J gene: TRBJ2-3; CDR3 DNA: TGTGCCTACTGGCAGGGGGCAGATACGCAGTATTTT; CDR3 protein: CAYWQGADTQYF
D gene: .; clone size: .; V gene: TRBV5-1; J gene: TRBJ1-1; CDR3 DNA: TGCGCCAGCAGCCTCCTAGGAGCCGGGGACACTGAAGCTTTCTTT; CDR3 protein: CASSLLGAGDTEAFF
D gene: TRBD2; clone size: .; V gene: TRBV11-2; J gene: TRBJ2-7; CDR3 DNA: TGTGCCAGCAGCGAAGGGACTAGCGAGCAGTACTTC; CDR3 protein: CASSEGTSEQYF
D gene: TRBD1; clone size: .; V gene: TRBV11-3; J gene: TRBJ1-2; CDR3 DNA: TGTGCCAGCAGCCCCCGACAGGGGGCCTATGGCTACACCTTC; CDR3 protein: CASSPRQGAYGYTF
D gene: TRBD2; clone size: .; V gene: TRBV2; J gene: TRBJ2-1; CDR3 DNA: TGTGCCGGCACCCCCTCCGGGAGGGGATACAATGAGCAGTTCTTC; CDR3 protein: CAGTPSGRGYNEQFF
D gene: .; clone size: .; V gene: TRBV27; J gene: TRBJ1-1; CDR3 DNA: TGTGCCAGCAGTTTATGGAGGGCGACTGAAGCTTTCTTT; CDR3 protein: CASSLWRATEAFF
D gene: TRBD1; clone size: .; V gene: TRBV6-5; J gene: TRBJ1-5; CDR3 DNA: TGTGCCAGCAGTTACGGGGACAGGGGTTGGCCCCAGCATTTT; CDR3 protein: CASSYGDRGWPQHF